Presented here are 17 T cell receptor beta chains from one specimen sequenced in a study of beta chain features in type 1 diabetes. Study findings and constraints: Shortening of TCRB CDR3s, moderate but significant, appeared in all four CD4+ subsets of Type 1 diabetes patients.

Their specific antigens are unknown. The authors reverse transcribed all of the isolated RNA, so sequencing captured expressed TCRB transcripts. TCRdb keeps only in-frame clones here, not all; method: immunoSEQ multiplex PCR. The table records hundreds of thousands of clones, around 15% of them present only once. What was sequenced was naive CD4+ T cells from blood. The source is a man younger than 35 with type 1 diabetes.

In its sample, this clone was seen a few times. The chain joins TRBV30 to TRBJ1-5; maybe TRBD1 (5 bases). Germline CDR1 reads GTSNPN; CDR2 reads SVGIG (reference sequence). This CDR3 spans 16 amino acids. V was shortened by 2 bases and J by 6 bases, with 20 bases between the two germline ends. CDR3 region: CAWSFRGNSIRQPQHF. CDR3 sequence (DNA): TGTGCCTGGAGTTTCCGGGGGAACTCCATTCGTCAGCCCCAGCATTTT. The full variable domain, completed using reference TRBV30 and TRBJ1-5, is SQTIHQWPATLVQPVGSPLSLECTVEGTSNPNLYWYRQAAGRGLQLLFYSVGIGQISSEVPQNLSASRPQDRQFILSSKKLLLSDSGFYLCAWSFRGNSIRQPQHFGDGTRLSIL.

This clone was seen more than once but under ten times. Other DNA sequences in this specimen translate into the identical CDR3. The V and J genes are TRBV5-4 and TRBJ2-5; 10 nucleotides align to TRBD2. The germline V gene has CDR1 SGHNT and CDR2 YYREEE (reference sequence). There are 15 residues in the CDR3. V gave up 7 bases and J gave up 2 bases; unmatched junction bases: 8. The CDR3 coding sequence is TGTGCCAGCTCCGAGCGACTAGCGGGTCAAGAGACCCAGTACTTC. Its protein product is CASSERLAGQETQYF.

The chain employs TRBV2 and TRBJ1-3; no clear D gene. Trimming pared 5 bases from V and 8 bases from J, leaving 10 bases between. Per the germline V gene, CDR1 is SNHLY and CDR2 is FYNNEI. This CDR3 has 12 residues. The CDR3 DNA reads TGTGCCAGCAGTATCTCCCCGGACACCATATATTTT. This sequence encodes CASSISPDTIYF.

This clone was seen more than once but under ten times. V usage is TRBV7-8 and J usage is TRBJ1-5, with 7 bases identical to TRBD1. Trimming took 4 bases from V and 6 from J; bases not matched to a gene: 6. CDR3 length: 14 residues. Germline CDR1 SGHVS, CDR2 FQNEAQ. DNA for the CDR3: TGTGCCAGCAGCTCTCCCGAGGGGGCTCAGCCCCAGCATTTT. Protein product: CASSSPEGAQPQHF.

This clone occurred a few times. The J gene is TRBJ2-2, the V gene TRBV29-1; either TRBD1 or TRBD2 may fit D (7 bases each). CDR1 and CDR2 (germline): SQVTM, ANQGSEA. V lost 8 bases and J 0 bases, leaving 16 bases between the germline ends. The CDR3 extends over 15 amino acids. CDR3 region: CSFRGSGANTGELFF. CDR3 sequence (DNA): TGCAGCTTCAGGGGGAGCGGGGCGAACACCGGGGAGCTGTTTTTT.

This clone has a handful of counts. Other DNA sequences in the same sample also yield this CDR3. The V call is TRBV30, the J call TRBJ1-3; D ambiguous. Germline CDR1 GTSNPN, CDR2 SVGIG (reference sequence). This CDR3 comprises 12 residues. Trimming pared 0 bases from V and 5 bases from J, leaving 5 bases between. CDR3 region: CAWSVLRNTIYF. Written as DNA, the CDR3 is TGTGCCTGGAGTGTCCTTCGAAACACCATATATTTT.

This clone was picked up a small number of times. The chain joins TRBV13 to TRBJ1-2; tentatively, D is TRBD1 (5 bases). CDR1 is PRHDT, CDR2 FYEKMQ, per germline (reference sequence). The CDR3 length is 13 residues. Trimming cost V 2 bases and J 7 bases, with 11 bases left between them. DNA of the CDR3: TGTGCCAGCAGCTTACAGGGCGGCAGTGGCTACACCTTC. Its translation is CASSLQGGSGYTF.

The CDR3 DNA is TGTGCCAGCAGTGACGACGGGGGACAAGAGACCCAGTACTTC. As protein: CASSDDGGQETQYF. This sequence joins TRBV25-1 and TRBJ2-5; perhaps TRBD2 as D (6 bases). V was cut by 3 bases and J by 2 bases, with 10 bases left in between. This CDR3 region has 14 residues. Germline V gene lookup returns CDR1 MGHDK and CDR2 SYGVNS.

This clone was counted a few times. The rearrangement joins TRBV18 to TRBJ2-7; no definite D call. The V gene's germline CDR1 is KGHSH and CDR2 LQKENI. V lost 5 bases to trimming and J lost 2 bases, with 10 bases between them. The CDR3 loop spans 13 amino acids. The CDR3 is CASSTGGTYEQYF. In DNA, the CDR3 is TGTGCCAGCTCAACGGGCGGAACCTACGAGCAGTACTTC.

The V call is TRBV29-1, the J call TRBJ2-7; D gene uncertain. There are 13 residues in the CDR3. The germline V gene has CDR1 SQVTM and CDR2 ANQGSEA. With 4 bases removed from V and 4 bases from J, the gap between germline ends came to 14 bases. The CDR3 DNA is TGCAGCGTTGTTTTCAGTCCTCGGTACGAGCAGTACTTC. Translating gives CSVVFSPRYEQYF.

A few counts support this clone. The rearrangement uses TRBV5-4 and TRBJ1-1, with TRBD1 identical over 9 bases. Germline loops: CDR1 SGHNT, CDR2 YYREEE (reference sequence). V lost 4 bases and J lost 10; bases outside the gene matches: 14. The CDR3 is 15 residues long. The CDR3 loop is CASSKDPGQGDTAFF. DNA of the CDR3: TGTGCCAGCAGCAAAGATCCGGGACAGGGCGATACAGCTTTCTTT.

This chain connects TRBV29-1 to TRBJ2-3, with D unclear. Germline CDR1 SQVTM, CDR2 ANQGSEA. The ends were cut back, 1 base at V and 3 bases at J, with 8 bases in the middle. This CDR3 is built from 13 residues. The CDR3 spells CSVEARSTDTQYF. The CDR3 DNA follows: TGCAGCGTTGAAGCTAGGTCGACAGATACGCAGTATTTT.

This chain links TRBV29-1 with TRBJ1-2, with 9 bases that match TRBD1. CDR1 SQVTM and CDR2 ANQGSEA come from the germline V gene. The ends lost 6 bases at V and 8 bases at J; junction bases unmatched: 10. This CDR3 contains 13 residues. For the CDR3, the DNA is TGCAGCGTCGACCCCCGACAGGGGGGCGGCTACACCTTC. This codes for CSVDPRQGGGYTF. Together with reference TRBV29-1 and TRBJ1-2, the CDR3 gives the full variable domain: SAVISQKPSRDICQRGTSLTIQCQVDSQVTMMFWYRQQPGQSLTLIATANQGSEATYESGFVIDKFPISRPNLTFSTLTVSNMSPEDSSIYLCSVDPRQGGGYTFGSGTRLTVV.

As concerns this clone: Other DNA sequences in the sample encode the same CDR3. The chain is built from TRBV18 and TRBJ1-2; D is perhaps TRBD1 (5 bases). The V end lost 3 bases, the J end lost 3 bases, and 8 bases lay between the germline ends. The CDR3 extends over 13 amino acids. Looked up from germline, CDR1 is KGHSH and CDR2 is LQKENI. The CDR3 sequence: CASSPPGDYGYTF. CDR3 coding DNA: TGTGCCAGCTCACCTCCGGGGGACTATGGCTACACCTTC.

The chain joins TRBV10-3 to TRBJ1-1; the D is unclear. Trimming removed 11 bases at V and 1 base at J, with 14 bases between. The germline CDR1 and CDR2 sequences are ENHRY and SYGVKD. The CDR3 length is 13 residues. CDR3 sequence reads: CAAGRTANTEAFF. The CDR3, as DNA: TGTGCCGCCGGGAGAACAGCGAACACTGAAGCTTTCTTT.

The J gene is TRBJ2-3, the V gene TRBV2; possible D gene TRBD2, 6 bases. The germline gives CDR1 SNHLY, CDR2 FYNNEI. Trimming stripped 5 bases from V and 0 bases from J, with 12 bases between. The CDR3 is 15 amino acids. The chain's CDR3 is CASSLSGSSTDTQYF. CDR3 nucleotides: TGTGCCAGCAGTCTGTCCGGGAGCAGCACAGATACGCAGTATTTT.

This clone was observed a few times. The chain carries TRBV5-1 and TRBJ1-2; D remains unclear. CDR1 is SGHRS and CDR2 is YFSETQ in the germline V gene. Trimming shortened V by 7 bases and J by 2 bases, and 6 bases separated the two germline ends. The CDR3 spans 11 residues. The CDR3 reads CASGENYGYTF. Written as DNA, the CDR3 is TGCGCCAGCGGGGAGAACTATGGCTACACCTTC.